This TCR beta chain was documented in a study of T cell responses to AZD1222 COVID-19 vaccine. Regarding the study as a whole: Nearly half of unique spike-specific TCRs reportedly avoided B.1.351 and B.1.1.7 mutated regions. Repertoire samples came only from after the peak T cell response. The donors showed a predominance of white British ancestry and of females, with possible underestimation of clonal diversity. Regions 160-218 and 743-854 held dominance among vaccine-associated CD4 TCRs, which spanned spike.

Here immunoSEQ multiplex PCR was the method, and the copy in TCRdb shows in-frame clones only, minus some. This sample has tens of thousands of clones, with 80% to 95% found just once. Of note for this clone: Antigen: not known.

V gave up 4 bases and J gave up 3 bases, with 7 bases separating them. The CDR3 spans 13 residues. Germline V lookup: CDR1 SGHNT, CDR2 YYREEE (reference sequence). V is TRBV5-4 and J is TRBJ2-2; D gene uncertain. The starting material was peripheral blood, obtained 28 days after the second AZD1222 dose. This TCR derives from an adult who received the AZD1222 COVID-19 vaccine. CDR3: CASSQLDTGELFF. CDR3 DNA: TGTGCCAGCAGCCAATTGGACACCGGGGAGCTGTTTTTT. Full variable domain (outside the CDR3, taken from reference TRBV5-4 and TRBJ2-2): ETGVTQSPTHLIKTRGQQVTLRCSSQSGHNTVSWYQQALGQGPQFIFQYYREEENGRGNFPPRFSGLQFPNYSSELNVNALELDDSALYLCASSQLDTGELFFGEGSRLTVL.